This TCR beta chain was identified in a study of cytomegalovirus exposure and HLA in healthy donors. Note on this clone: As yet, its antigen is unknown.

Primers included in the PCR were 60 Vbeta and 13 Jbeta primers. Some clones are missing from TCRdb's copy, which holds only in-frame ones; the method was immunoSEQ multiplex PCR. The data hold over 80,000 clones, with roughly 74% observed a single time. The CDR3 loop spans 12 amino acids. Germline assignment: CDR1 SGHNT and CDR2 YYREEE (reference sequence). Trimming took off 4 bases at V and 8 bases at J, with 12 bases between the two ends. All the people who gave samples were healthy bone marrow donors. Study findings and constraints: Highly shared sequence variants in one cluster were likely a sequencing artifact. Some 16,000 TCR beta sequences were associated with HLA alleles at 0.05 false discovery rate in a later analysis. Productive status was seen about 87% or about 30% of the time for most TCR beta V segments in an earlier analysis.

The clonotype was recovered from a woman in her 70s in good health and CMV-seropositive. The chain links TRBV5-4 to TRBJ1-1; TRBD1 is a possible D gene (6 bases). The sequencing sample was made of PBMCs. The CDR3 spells CASSSGQTEAFF. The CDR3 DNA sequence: TGTGCCAGCAGCAGTGGACAGACAGAAGCTTTCTTT.